The rows below give T cell receptor beta chains drawn from one sample of a study of beta chain features in type 1 diabetes. Data came from immunoSEQ multiplex PCR; TCRdb stores just in-frame clones and leaves some out. The data hold about 53,000 clones, with 50% to 75% observed a single time. The sample consisted of stem cell memory CD4+ T cells from blood. The receptor source for this set is a woman under 40 with type 1 diabetes. Each CDR3 is given with its conserved first and last residue. The order of the fields is J gene, clone size, D gene, V gene, CDR3 protein, CDR3 DNA. A D gene is named only where the DNA matches it firmly. Clone size, where shown, is once, few, many, or a class for clones that have expanded.

>TRBJ1-4|-|-|TRBV7-2
CASSFREGEKLFF
TGTGCCAGCAGCTTTCGGGAAGGTGAAAAACTGTTTTTT
>TRBJ2-7|-|TRBD2|TRBV29-1
CSVASGLGGEQYF
TGCAGCGTTGCCTCGGGACTAGGAGGGGAGCAGTACTTC
>TRBJ2-5|-|TRBD2|TRBV13
CASSLGLAVQYF
TGTGCCAGCAGCCTGGGACTAGCGGTCCAGTACTTC
>TRBJ2-1|few|TRBD2|TRBV10-3
CAISEWVGGRDNEQFF
TGTGCCATCAGTGAGTGGGTCGGCGGGAGGGACAATGAGCAGTTCTTC
>TRBJ2-1|-|-|TRBV30
CAWSVTGRGSYNEQFF
TGTGCCTGGAGTGTAACCGGGAGAGGGTCCTACAATGAGCAGTTCTTC
>TRBJ1-2|-|TRBD1|TRBV30
CAWSGRDRGYGYTF
TGTGCCTGGAGCGGCAGGGACAGGGGCTATGGCTACACCTTC
>TRBJ1-2|-|TRBD1|TRBV30
CAWRTTGTGYYGYTF
TGTGCCTGGAGAACAACCGGGACAGGCTACTATGGCTACACCTTC
>TRBJ2-7|-|TRBD2|TRBV6-1
CASSEGASGRTEQYF
TGTGCCAGCAGTGAAGGGGCCAGCGGGAGGACCGAGCAGTACTTC
>TRBJ1-1|few|TRBD1|TRBV29-1
CSAAQGGSTEAFF
TGCAGCGCCGCACAGGGGGGGAGCACTGAAGCTTTCTTT
>TRBJ1-4|-|TRBD1|TRBV14
CASSQWTGGTNEKLFF
TGTGCCAGCAGCCAATGGACAGGGGGCACTAATGAAAAACTGTTTTTT
>TRBJ2-5|few|-|TRBV29-1
CSLRGGEVETQYF
TGCAGCTTAAGGGGGGGAGAGGTAGAGACCCAGTACTTC
>TRBJ2-3|-|-|TRBV11-1
CASSPTTGAPDTQYF
TGTGCCAGCAGCCCAACGACTGGAGCCCCAGATACGCAGTATTTT
>TRBJ2-2|-|-|TRBV18
CASSLTSNTGELFF
TGTGCCAGCTCCCTAACTTCGAACACCGGGGAGCTGTTTTTT
>TRBJ1-1|-|-|TRBV6-1
CASSGQINTEAFF
TGTGCCAGCAGTGGACAGATCAACACTGAAGCTTTCTTT
>TRBJ2-5|-|-|TRBV5-1
CASSLMDSGQETQYF
TGCGCCAGCAGCTTGATGGATTCAGGGCAAGAGACCCAGTACTTC
>TRBJ2-1|few|-|TRBV7-2
CASSLIVPWYNEQFF
TGTGCCAGCAGCTTAATAGTGCCGTGGTACAATGAGCAGTTCTTC
>TRBJ2-2|few|TRBD1|TRBV7-2
CASSLRQGRAGELFF
TGTGCCAGCAGCTTAAGACAGGGACGTGCCGGGGAGCTGTTTTTT
>TRBJ2-2|-|-|TRBV7-9
CASTLVGYTGELFF
TGTGCCAGCACTCTAGTCGGATACACCGGGGAGCTGTTTTTT
>TRBJ1-2|-|TRBD1|TRBV7-9
CASSPGQANYGYTF
TGTGCCAGCAGCCCGGGACAGGCTAACTATGGCTACACCTTC
>TRBJ1-1|-|-|TRBV11-1
CASSFEGRRTEAFF
TGTGCCAGCAGCTTCGAGGGTAGGAGGACTGAAGCTTTCTTT
>TRBJ2-6|-|TRBD1|TRBV6-1
CASSFQGAGANVLTF
TGTGCCAGCAGTTTCCAGGGGGCTGGGGCCAACGTCCTGACTTTC
>TRBJ2-7|once|-|TRBV13
CAVSRQGYEQYF
TGTGCCGTAAGCAGGCAGGGCTACGAGCAGTACTTC
>TRBJ2-7|-|TRBD2|TRBV29-1
CSKTGTSEYEQYF
TGCAGCAAAACCGGGACTAGCGAATACGAGCAGTACTTC
>TRBJ2-5|-|TRBD2|TRBV27
CASSPRTSGYQETQYF
TGTGCCAGCAGTCCACGGACTAGCGGATACCAAGAGACCCAGTACTTC
>TRBJ2-1|-|TRBD2|TRBV5-1
CASSLDPGLARNEQFF
TGCGCCAGCAGCTTGGATCCGGGACTAGCCCGCAATGAGCAGTTCTTC
>TRBJ2-7|-|TRBD2|TRBV5-1
CASSLAGGLAGVEQYF
TGCGCCAGCAGCTTGGCCGGGGGACTAGCGGGAGTCGAGCAGTACTTC
>TRBJ1-5|-|-|TRBV30
CAWSVPGRYQPQHF
TGTGCCTGGAGTGTACCCGGGAGATATCAGCCCCAGCATTTT
>TRBJ2-2|-|-|TRBV9
CASSVGSSETGELFF
TGTGCCAGCAGCGTAGGATCTAGTGAAACCGGGGAGCTGTTTTTT
>TRBJ2-1|few|TRBD2|TRBV28
CASSAAGEGNEQFF
TGTGCCAGCAGTGCAGCGGGAGAAGGCAATGAGCAGTTCTTC
>TRBJ2-2|few|-|TRBV7-2
CASSLARSGTGELFF
TGTGCCAGCAGCTTAGCGCGGTCCGGGACAGGGGAGCTGTTTTTT
>TRBJ2-7|-|TRBD1|TRBV30
CAWSTQQGVEQYF
TGTGCCTGGAGCACCCAACAGGGGGTCGAGCAGTACTTC
>TRBJ1-1|-|-|TRBV19
CASSVIQNTEAFF
TGTGCCAGTAGTGTTATACAGAACACTGAAGCTTTCTTT
>TRBJ1-5|once|-|TRBV19
CASSQWQANQPQHF
TGTGCCAGTAGTCAATGGCAGGCCAATCAGCCCCAGCATTTT
>TRBJ2-1|-|TRBD2|TRBV2
CASSSLAAGSYNEQFF
TGTGCCAGCAGCTCGCTAGCGGCCGGCTCCTACAATGAGCAGTTCTTC
>TRBJ1-4|-|-|TRBV5-1
CASSPQGNNEKLFF
TGCGCCAGCAGCCCGCAGGGGAACAATGAAAAACTGTTTTTT
>TRBJ2-7|-|TRBD2|TRBV4-1
CASSLREDYEQYF
TGCGCCAGCAGCTTACGGGAGGATTACGAGCAGTACTTC
>TRBJ2-7|-|-|TRBV4-1
CASSQAAASYEQYF
TGCGCCAGCAGCCAAGCGGCGGCGTCCTACGAGCAGTACTTC
>TRBJ2-5|-|TRBD2|TRBV10-2
CASSLELAVRTQYF
TGCGCCAGCAGTCTGGAACTAGCGGTCCGGACCCAGTACTTC
>TRBJ1-1|-|-|TRBV18
CASSPRQRFMNTEAFF
TGTGCCAGCTCACCACGACAGAGGTTTATGAACACTGAAGCTTTCTTT
>TRBJ1-2|-|-|TRBV7-2
CASSLGGVNYGYTF
TGTGCCAGCAGCTTAGGCGGTGTGAACTATGGCTACACCTTC
>TRBJ2-1|-|TRBD2|TRBV19
CASSGSGRGYNEQFF
TGTGCCAGTAGTGGAAGCGGGAGGGGTTACAATGAGCAGTTCTTC
>TRBJ2-1|few|-|TRBV7-2
CASSLRGYLYNEQFF
TGTGCCAGCAGCTTAAGGGGGTACCTTTACAATGAGCAGTTCTTC
>TRBJ2-1|-|-|TRBV30
CAWSVDFRAFF
TGTGCCTGGAGTGTCGACTTCCGAGCGTTCTTC
>TRBJ2-4|once|TRBD2|TRBV7-8
CASSFGSSGSWAFYF
TGTGCCAGCAGCTTTGGGTCTAGCGGGAGTTGGGCGTTCTACTTC
>TRBJ1-2|-|TRBD1|TRBV28
CASRTGTDVNYGYTF
TGTGCCAGCAGGACCGGGACAGACGTAAACTATGGCTACACCTTC
>TRBJ2-7|-|TRBD1|TRBV5-4
CASRRRDRPYEQYF
TGTGCCAGCAGACGTAGGGACAGGCCTTACGAGCAGTACTTC
>TRBJ1-1|few|-|TRBV2
CASSGWQIMNTEAFF
TGTGCCAGCAGTGGGTGGCAGATCATGAACACTGAAGCTTTCTTT
>TRBJ2-7|-|-|TRBV20-1
CSAEQSEQYF
TGCAGTGCTGAACAGTCCGAGCAGTACTTC
>TRBJ2-7|-|-|TRBV7-8
CASSPRADGDSKQYF
TGTGCCAGCAGCCCCCGAGCGGACGGGGATAGCAAGCAGTACTTC
>TRBJ2-5|-|TRBD1|TRBV29-1
CSARQGQETQYF
TGCAGCGCCAGACAGGGCCAAGAGACCCAGTACTTC
>TRBJ2-5|-|-|TRBV2
CASSAGLLTGTQYF
TGTGCCAGCAGTGCGGGACTGCTAACGGGGACCCAGTACTTC
>TRBJ2-3|few|-|TRBV6-1
CASSTMTDTQYF
TGTGCCAGCAGTACAATGACAGATACGCAGTATTTT
>TRBJ2-7|-|-|TRBV9
CASSGGGGAHEQYF
TGTGCCAGCAGCGGAGGCGGAGGGGCCCACGAGCAGTACTTC
>TRBJ2-1|-|TRBD2|TRBV11-3
CASSLTSLAGFDNEQFF
TGTGCCAGCAGCTTAACATCACTAGCGGGATTCGACAATGAGCAGTTCTTC
>TRBJ1-2|-|TRBD1|TRBV25-1
CASRDAGQNYGYTF
TGTGCCAGCAGGGACGCGGGACAGAACTATGGCTACACCTTC
>TRBJ1-2|few|TRBD1|TRBV29-1
CSARGAGGEPGYTF
TGCAGCGCGCGAGGCGCAGGGGGCGAACCAGGCTACACCTTC
>TRBJ2-1|-|-|TRBV18
CASSPPLATYNEQFF
TGTGCCAGCTCACCACCTCTAGCTACGTACAATGAGCAGTTCTTC
>TRBJ2-5|-|-|TRBV27
CASRREWGETQYF
TGTGCCAGCAGACGGGAGTGGGGCGAGACCCAGTACTTC
>TRBJ1-1|few|-|TRBV10-3
CAISESAAGEHTEAFF
TGTGCCATCAGTGAGTCAGCGGCAGGGGAACACACTGAAGCTTTCTTT
>TRBJ2-7|once|-|TRBV7-2
CASSSRLRDEQYF
TGTGCCAGCAGTTCAAGGTTGAGGGACGAGCAGTACTTC